This TCR beta chain was sequenced in a study of blood T cells in healthy people across ages. This clonotype turned up a few times. Its specificity is not known. Whole-study results and caveats: Age advanced and TCR beta diversity per million T cells fell, roughly linearly.

Sample-barcoded 5' priming and a J-beta primer mix drove a second PCR of roughly 7 to 11 cycles. MiXCR, run by TCRdb on the 5' RACE reads, gives a single entry per CDR3 protein. The data show more than 650,000 distinct CDR3 sequences, approximately 24% seen once. Germline assignment: CDR1 MGHRA and CDR2 YSYEKL. V shed 6 bases and J 7 bases; nucleotides not matched to a gene: 12. This CDR3 comprises 15 residues. The same data also went into a second study, on T cells of mothers and their children.

The chain employs TRBV4-1 and TRBJ1-5; 7 nucleotides agree with TRBD1. This TCR came from a boy between 10 and 17 years old in good health. Sequencing input: blood. The DNA of the CDR3 is TGCGCCAGCAGACAGGGGCTCGGCCGGGAACAGCCCCAGCATTTT. Its protein product is CASRQGLGREQPQHF.